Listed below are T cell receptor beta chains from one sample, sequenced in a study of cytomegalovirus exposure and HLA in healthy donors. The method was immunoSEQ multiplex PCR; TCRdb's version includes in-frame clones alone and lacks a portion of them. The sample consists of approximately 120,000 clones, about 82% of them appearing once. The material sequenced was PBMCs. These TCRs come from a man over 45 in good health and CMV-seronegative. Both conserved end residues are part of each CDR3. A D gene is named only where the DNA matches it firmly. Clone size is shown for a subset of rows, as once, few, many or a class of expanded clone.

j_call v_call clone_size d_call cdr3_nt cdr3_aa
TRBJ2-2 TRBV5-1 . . TGCGCCAGCAGCTTGTCGTGGGAGTGGAACACCGGGGAGCTGTTTTTT CASSLSWEWNTGELFF
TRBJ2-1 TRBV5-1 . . TGCGCCAGCAGCTTGGTGGCAGGGGATAATGAGCAGTTCTTC CASSLVAGDNEQFF
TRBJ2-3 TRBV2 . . TGTGCCAGCAGTGAGGCAGGGTTGACGATAGATACGCAGTATTTT CASSEAGLTIDTQYF
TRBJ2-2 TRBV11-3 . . TGTGCCAGCAGCTTAGCAGGGAAGAGCACCGGGGAGCTGTTTTTT CASSLAGKSTGELFF
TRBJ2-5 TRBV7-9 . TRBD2 TGTTCCAGCTGCCGGGGGGGTCAAGAGACCCAGTACTTC CSSCRGGQETQYF
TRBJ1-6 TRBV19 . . TGTGCCAGTAGTATTGCGAGCTCCTATAATTCACCCCTCCACTTT CASSIASSYNSPLHF
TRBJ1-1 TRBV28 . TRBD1 TGTGCCAGCAGTTTACACAGGGGCGCGGGAATGAACACTGAAGCTTTCTTT CASSLHRGAGMNTEAFF
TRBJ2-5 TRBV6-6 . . TGTGCCAGCAGCGAATGGGGGGGGCGTAAAGAGACCCAGTACTTC CASSEWGGRKETQYF
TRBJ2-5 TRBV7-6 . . TGTGCCAGCAGCTTACTTTCAGGGCAGCAAGAGACCCAGTACTTC CASSLLSGQQETQYF
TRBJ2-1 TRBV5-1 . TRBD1 TGCGCCAGCAGGCGTCCGGGACAGGATAAAAACAATGAGCAGTTCTTC CASRRPGQDKNNEQFF
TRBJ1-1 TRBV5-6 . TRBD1 TGTGCCAGCACCCACGGGACAGGGGCCACTGAAGCTTTCTTT CASTHGTGATEAFF
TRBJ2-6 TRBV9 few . TGTGCCAGCAGCGTAGGATGGAGAATCTCTGGGGCCAACGTCCTGACTTTC CASSVGWRISGANVLTF
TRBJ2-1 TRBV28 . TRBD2 TGTGCCAGCAGTTCACCGGGACTAGAAGGTGATGAGCAGTTCTTC CASSSPGLEGDEQFF
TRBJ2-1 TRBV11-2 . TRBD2 TGTGCCAGCAGAAGTGCGGGGGGCTTACTCCTCGATGAGCAGTTCTTC CASRSAGGLLLDEQFF
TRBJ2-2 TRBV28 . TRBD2 TGTGCCAGCAGTTTTGGGGGGGCCGGGGAGCTGTTTTTT CASSFGGAGELFF
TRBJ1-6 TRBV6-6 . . TGTGCCAGCAGTTACCGAGGAGGTTTTGATTCACCCCTCCACTTT CASSYRGGFDSPLHF
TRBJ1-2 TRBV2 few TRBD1 TGTGCCAGCGGGACAGGAGTTGGCTACACCTTC CASGTGVGYTF
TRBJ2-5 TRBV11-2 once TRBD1 TGTGCCAGCAGCCCCTCGACAGGGGGAGAGACCCAGTACTTC CASSPSTGGETQYF
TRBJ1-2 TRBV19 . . TGTGCCAGTAGCCAGACAGGCTATGGCTACACCTTC CASSQTGYGYTF
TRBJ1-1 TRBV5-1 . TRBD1 TGCGCCAGCAGGGACAGGGGGGGAGGGAACACTGAAGCTTTCTTT CASRDRGGGNTEAFF
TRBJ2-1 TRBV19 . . TGTGCCAGTAGTATCGTGGGCAGGGGCCCAATCGAGCAGTTCTTC CASSIVGRGPIEQFF
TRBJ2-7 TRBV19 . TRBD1 TGTGCCAGTAGTACAAAGGACAGGGCGTCCCCCTACGAGCAGTACTTC CASSTKDRASPYEQYF
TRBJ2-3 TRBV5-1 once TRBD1 TGCGCCAGCTGCAAATCCGGGACAGGGGGGACTAGGAGTAAAGATACGCAGTATTTT CASCKSGTGGTRSKDTQYF
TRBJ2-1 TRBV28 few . TGTGCCAGCAGTTTAACGGGACTGGTGGGGTTCTTC CASSLTGLVGFF
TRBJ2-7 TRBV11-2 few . TGTGCCAGCAGCTTCGACAGGGAGGCCTACGAGCAGTACTTC CASSFDREAYEQYF
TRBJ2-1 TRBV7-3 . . TGTGCCAGCAGCCTCGGGAGCCGCGATGAGCAGTTCTTC CASSLGSRDEQFF
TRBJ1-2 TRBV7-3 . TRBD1 TGTGCCAGCAGCTTATCAGGGGACAGCGGCTATGGCTACACCTTC CASSLSGDSGYGYTF
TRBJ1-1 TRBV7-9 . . TGTTCCAGCAGCTTAGGTGGGGGCGCGAACACTGAAGCTTTCTTT CSSSLGGGANTEAFF
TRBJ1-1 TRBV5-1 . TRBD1 TGCGCCAGCAGCGTACAGGGGGGGGACACTGAAGCTTTCTTT CASSVQGGDTEAFF
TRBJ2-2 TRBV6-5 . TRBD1 TGTGCCAGCAGTAGGGACAGCTTAACCGGGGAGCTGTTTTTT CASSRDSLTGELFF
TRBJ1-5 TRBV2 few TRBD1 TGTGCCAGCGACAGGGGAGGCAATCAGCCCCAGCATTTT CASDRGGNQPQHF
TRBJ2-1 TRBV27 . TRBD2 TGTGCCAGCAGTTTATATTCGGGGGGGGCGGTTGAGCAGTTCTTC CASSLYSGGAVEQFF
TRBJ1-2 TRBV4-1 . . TGCGCCAGCAGCCTCCCCCCCCCGGGGGACTATGGCTACACCTTC CASSLPPPGDYGYTF
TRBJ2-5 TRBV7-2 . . TGTGCCAGCAGCTCTGGGAGCGAGACCCAGTACTTC CASSSGSETQYF
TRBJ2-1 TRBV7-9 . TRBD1 TGTGCCAGCAGCTCCGCCGGGACAGGCAACAATGAGCAGTTCTTC CASSSAGTGNNEQFF
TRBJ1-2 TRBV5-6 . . TGTGCCAGCAGCTTCCGGGGGGGTTCCTATGGCTACACCTTC CASSFRGGSYGYTF
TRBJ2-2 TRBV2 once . TGTGCCAGCAGAGAGACAGAAAACACCGGGGAGCTGTTTTTT CASRETENTGELFF
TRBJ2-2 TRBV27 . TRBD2 TGTGCCAGCAGTCAGCTAGCGGGAAACACCGGGGAGCTGTTTTTT CASSQLAGNTGELFF
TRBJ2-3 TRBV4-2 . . TGTGCCAGCAGCCAAGATCTGTGGTCGGACTCTAGCACAGATACGCAGTATTTT CASSQDLWSDSSTDTQYF
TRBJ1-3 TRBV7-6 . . TGTGCCAGCAGCCCATATAGCTCTGGAAACACCATATATTTT CASSPYSSGNTIYF
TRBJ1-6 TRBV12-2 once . TGTGCAAGTCGCTTAGCGAGTCACTCCCGTTCACCCCTCCACTTT CASRLASHSRSPLHF
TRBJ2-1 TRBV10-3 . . TGTGCCATCAGTGATGTCACTGGTCAATACAATGAGCAGTTCTTC CAISDVTGQYNEQFF